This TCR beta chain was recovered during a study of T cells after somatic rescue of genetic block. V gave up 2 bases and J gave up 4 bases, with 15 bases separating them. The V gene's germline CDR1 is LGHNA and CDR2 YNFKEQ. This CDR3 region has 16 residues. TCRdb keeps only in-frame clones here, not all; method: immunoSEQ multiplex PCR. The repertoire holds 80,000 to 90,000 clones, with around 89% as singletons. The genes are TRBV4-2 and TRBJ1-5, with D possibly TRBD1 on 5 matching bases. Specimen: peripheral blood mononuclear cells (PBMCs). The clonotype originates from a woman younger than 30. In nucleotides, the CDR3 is TGTGCCAGCAGCCAAACCCCCGGGGGGGTTAATCAGCCCCAGCATTTT. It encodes CASSQTPGGVNQPQHF.